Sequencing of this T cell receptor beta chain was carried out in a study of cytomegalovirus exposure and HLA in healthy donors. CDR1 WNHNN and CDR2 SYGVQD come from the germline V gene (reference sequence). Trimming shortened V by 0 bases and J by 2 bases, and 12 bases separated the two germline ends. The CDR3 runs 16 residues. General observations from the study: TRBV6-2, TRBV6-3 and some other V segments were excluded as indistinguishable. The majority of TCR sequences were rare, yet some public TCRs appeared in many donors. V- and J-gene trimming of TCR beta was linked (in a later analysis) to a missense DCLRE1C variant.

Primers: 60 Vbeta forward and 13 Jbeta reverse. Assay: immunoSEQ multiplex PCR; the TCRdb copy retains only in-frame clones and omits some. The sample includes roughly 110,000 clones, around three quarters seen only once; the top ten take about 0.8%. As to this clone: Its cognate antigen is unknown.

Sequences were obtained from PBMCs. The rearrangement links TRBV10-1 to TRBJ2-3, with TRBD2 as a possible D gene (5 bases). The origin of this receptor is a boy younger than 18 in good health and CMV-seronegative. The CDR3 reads CASSESRLAYTDTQYF. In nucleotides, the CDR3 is TGCGCCAGCAGTGAGTCGAGGCTAGCTTACACAGATACGCAGTATTTT.